This is a list of T cell receptor beta chains from one sample in a study of molecular identifiers for immune sequencing clone quantification. Each CDR3 protein gets one entry after TCRdb re-called the PCR reads with MiXCR. The sample includes about 640,000 distinct CDR3 sequences, nearly 20% seen only once; the top ten take around 0.9%. Input material: naive CD8+ T cells from blood, with Jurkat cell RNA spiked in. All receptors derive from a human donor in good health. Some libraries in this study had Jurkat cell RNA spiked in. CDR3s leave out the opening cysteine and the closing phenylalanine or tryptophan. Fields, in order: CDR3 protein, V gene, clone size. Clone size is stated in some rows and not others, as once, few, many or a class when expanded.

ATRSTRADTQY TRBV24-1 many
SARSDRGHFGNTIY TRBV20-1 many
ASSVGTSGYNEQF TRBV5-4 many
ASSQGTGSYVYGYT TRBV4-1 many
ASSDRTPFCQPQH TRBV10-1 few
ASSVRESYTGELF TRBV14 many
ASRLDNEQF TRBV12-3/TRBV12-4 NA
ASAFGPGIYEQY TRBV12-5 many
ASSPLLRSGGFGETQY TRBV4-1 many
ASSYSDSSSYEQY TRBV6-6 many
SALPAIGGGANNEQF TRBV20-1 NA
ASSLAWGTGELF TRBV5-5 many
ASSPLILAVQNIQY TRBV3-2 NA
ASSAGQGMTDTQY TRBV11-1 few
ASSYREGANEQF TRBV6-5 many
ASSFPDNQETQY TRBV28 many
ASSFKDMWYEQY TRBV28 few
ASRLQGRTQPLH TRBV27 NA
ASSLFGQGARETQY TRBV11-2 few
SVGGAGASEQF TRBV29-1 NA
ASSEYEGSETQY TRBV25-1 many
ASSGARPGHEQF TRBV7-9 few
ASSVEGDYNEQF TRBV9 many
ASSFGQGNEQY TRBV11-2 NA